This TCR beta chain is from a study of blood T cell repertoires in COVID-19. Overall study: Spain, Italy and the United States supplied samples that represented acute and convalescent COVID-19. T cells, B-cell-depleted T cells, or PBMCs provided the cDNA or gDNA that served as material.

How the authors handled the data: Amplification of reference gene primers was used by the study to estimate nucleated cell counts. Libraries were prepared by immunoSEQ multiplex PCR; TCRdb keeps only in-frame clonotypes and omits some of them. V, J and clone size derive from that table, while D and trimming were established from the DNA sequence. The profile shows approximately 150,000 clones, 88% of them singletons. The CDR3 is 16 amino acids. The V gene's germline CDR1 is LNHDA and CDR2 SQIVND (reference sequence). V lost 4 bases, J lost 8 bases, and 13 bases stayed unmatched. Sequencing was carried out using peripheral blood. This sequence was found in a man between 60 and 70 years old with active or convalescent COVID-19. The V call is TRBV19, the J call TRBJ2-1; 8 positions match TRBD1. CDR3 DNA: TGTGCCAGTAGTACCCGAAGGGGGACAGGTGGCTATGAGCAGTTCTTC. It translates to CASSTRRGTGGYEQFF.